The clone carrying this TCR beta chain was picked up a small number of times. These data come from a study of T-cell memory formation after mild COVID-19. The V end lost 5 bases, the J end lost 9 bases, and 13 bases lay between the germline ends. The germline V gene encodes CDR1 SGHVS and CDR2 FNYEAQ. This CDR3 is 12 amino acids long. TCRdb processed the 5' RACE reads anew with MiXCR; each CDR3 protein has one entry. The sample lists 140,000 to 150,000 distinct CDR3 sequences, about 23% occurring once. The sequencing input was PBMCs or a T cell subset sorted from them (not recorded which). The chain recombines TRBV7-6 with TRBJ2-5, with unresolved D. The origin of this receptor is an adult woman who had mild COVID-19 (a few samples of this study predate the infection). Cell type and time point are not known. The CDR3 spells CASSLTPRAQYF. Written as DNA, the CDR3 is TGTGCCAGCAGCCTGACACCGCGAGCCCAGTACTTC.